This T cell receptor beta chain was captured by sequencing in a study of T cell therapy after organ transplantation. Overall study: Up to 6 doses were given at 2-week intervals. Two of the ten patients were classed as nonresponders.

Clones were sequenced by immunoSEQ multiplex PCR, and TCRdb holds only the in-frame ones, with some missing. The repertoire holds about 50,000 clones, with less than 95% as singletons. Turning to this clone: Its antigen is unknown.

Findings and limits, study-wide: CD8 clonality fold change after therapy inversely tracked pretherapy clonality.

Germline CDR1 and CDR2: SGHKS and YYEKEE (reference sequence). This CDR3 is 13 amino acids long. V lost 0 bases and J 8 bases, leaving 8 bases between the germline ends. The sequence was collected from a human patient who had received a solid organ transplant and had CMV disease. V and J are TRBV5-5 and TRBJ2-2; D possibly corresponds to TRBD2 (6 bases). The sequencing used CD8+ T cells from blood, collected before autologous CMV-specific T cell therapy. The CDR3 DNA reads TGTGCCAGCAGCTTGGGGGCGGGGGGGGAGCTGTTTTTT. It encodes CASSLGAGGELFF.